The text below deals with one T cell receptor beta chain. The time point was: newly diagnosed GD, antithyroid drugs for less than 3 months. PBMCs provided the RNA from which the TCR library was made. The entry originates in a study of regulatory T cells in long-lasting Graves disease. V was clipped by 7 bases and J by 1 base, with 11 bases between them. Germline CDR1 LNHDA, CDR2 SQIVND (reference sequence). CDR3 length: 14 amino acids. Combining iRepertoire HTBI primers with Arm-PCR of CDR3 regions, the authors built TCR beta libraries. TCRdb processed the multiplex PCR reads anew with MiXCR; each CDR3 protein has one entry. The data hold 450,000 to 500,000 distinct CDR3 sequences, with 16% observed a single time. Separately, the same data were catalogued under a study of T cells in Graves' hyperthyroidism and ophthalmopathy. Per that study: On the basis of clinical symptoms, serum thyroxine and TRAb, thyroid ultrasound and orbital computed tomography, diagnoses were made.

This TCR derives from a man aged 40-50 years with Graves disease. Sequences were derived from peripheral blood mononuclear cells (PBMCs), sampled at new diagnosis, from a patient treated with antithyroid drugs. The chain carries TRBV19 and TRBJ1-5; D is possibly TRBD1 (5 bases). The CDR3 loop is CASIQPGSNQPQHF. CDR3 sequence (DNA): TGTGCCAGTATCCAGCCAGGGAGCAATCAGCCCCAGCATTTT.